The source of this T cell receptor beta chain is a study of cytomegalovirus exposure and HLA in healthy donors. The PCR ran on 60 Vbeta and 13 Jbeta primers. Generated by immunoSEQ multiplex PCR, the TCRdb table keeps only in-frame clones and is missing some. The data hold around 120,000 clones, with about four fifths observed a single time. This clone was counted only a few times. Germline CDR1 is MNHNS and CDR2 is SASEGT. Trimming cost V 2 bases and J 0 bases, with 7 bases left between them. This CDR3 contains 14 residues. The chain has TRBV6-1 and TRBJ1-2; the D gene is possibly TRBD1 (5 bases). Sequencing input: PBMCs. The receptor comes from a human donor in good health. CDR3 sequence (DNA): TGTGCCAGCAGTGAATTAGGGGCTAACTATGGCTACACCTTC. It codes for CASSELGANYGYTF.